These 29 T cell receptor beta chains share one sample of origin, sequenced in a study of control samples from healthy donors and cancer patients. The protocol was immunoSEQ multiplex PCR, while the TCRdb copy is restricted to in-frame clones and leaves out a portion. Of 90,000 to 150,000 clones in the sample, around 88% are singletons; the top ten hold less than 3.5%. The sequencing sample was made of blood. These receptors all come from a man aged 35 to 55 in good health.

This chain joins TRBV15 and TRBJ1-5; 7 bases fit TRBD1. With 6 bases clipped from V and 1 base from J, the junction kept 6 bases outside the gene matches. Germline CDR1 is LNHNV and CDR2 is YYDKDF (reference sequence). This CDR3 is 15 amino acids long. The CDR3 spells CATRIDRVSNQPQHF. The CDR3 bases are TGTGCCACCAGGATCGACAGGGTAAGCAATCAGCCCCAGCATTTT.

The CDR3, as DNA: TGTGCCACCAGCAGAAGCACATATGGCTACACCTTC. Its translation: CATSRSTYGYTF. This sequence joins TRBV15 and TRBJ1-2; D unclear. V was pared by 2 bases and J by 5 bases, with 6 bases between. This CDR3 comprises 12 residues. Germline assignment: CDR1 LNHNV and CDR2 YYDKDF (reference sequence).

The rearrangement joins TRBV18 to TRBJ1-3; 7 positions match TRBD1. CDR1 and CDR2 (germline): KGHSH, LQKENI. The V and J ends lost 6 bases and 1 base, in that order; junction bases with no gene match: 9. This CDR3 spans 16 amino acids. The CDR3 nucleotides are TGTGCCAGCTCGCGAGGTGGGACAGCATCTGGAAACACCATATATTTT. It yields the protein CASSRGGTASGNTIYF.

The chain has TRBV3-1 (or the pseudogene TRBV3-2) and TRBJ1-2, with D maybe TRBD1 (5 bases). Trimming took 1 base from V and 7 from J, leaving 16 bases between them. The CDR3 is made up of 15 amino acids. Per germline, CDR1 LGHDT and CDR2 YNNKEL (reference sequence). CDR3 sequence (DNA): TGTGCCAGCAGCCAAGTGTCTGGGGGTTTGGGTGGCTACACCTTC. It specifies CASSQVSGGLGGYTF.

The rearrangement links TRBV12-3 or TRBV12-4 to TRBJ1-2, with D possibly matching TRBD1 (5 bases). The CDR3 runs to 12 residues. Trimming took 10 bases from V and 7 from J, leaving 16 bases between them. CDR3 in amino acids: CATSERGSGYTF. The CDR3 DNA reads TGTGCCACCTCGGAGAGGGGATCTGGCTACACCTTC.

The rearrangement links TRBV5-1 to TRBJ2-7, with D possibly TRBD2 on 5 matching bases. Trimming cost V 0 bases and J 5 bases, with 12 bases left between them. CDR1 and CDR2 from the germline V gene are SGHRS and YFSETQ. This CDR3 has 14 residues. CDR3 residues: CASSLGTGLDEQYF. CDR3 coding DNA: TGCGCCAGCAGCTTGGGTACGGGGTTGGACGAGCAGTACTTC.

This clone was seen a single time. The chain uses TRBV5-1 and TRBJ2-3; no clear D gene. Trimming took 2 bases from V and 2 from J, leaving 0 bases between them. There are 11 residues in the CDR3. CDR1 and CDR2 (germline): SGHRS, YFSETQ. The CDR3 DNA follows: TGCGCCAGCAGCTTCACAGATACGCAGTATTTT. Encoded protein: CASSFTDTQYF.

V is TRBV6-2 or TRBV6-3 and J is TRBJ2-7, with D tentatively TRBD1 or TRBD2 (5 bases each). V lost 1 base and J lost 2, with 9 bases in between. Germline V gives CDR1 MNHEY, CDR2 SVGEGT. This CDR3 has 14 amino acids. The CDR3 reads CASSYWQGPYEQYF. CDR3 coding DNA: TGTGCCAGCAGTTACTGGCAGGGACCCTACGAGCAGTACTTC.

This clone was seen many times. The chain joins TRBV3-1 (or the pseudogene TRBV3-2) to TRBJ2-5, with D perhaps matching TRBD2 (5 bases). The CDR3 consists of 14 residues. Germline lookup yields CDR1 LGHDT and CDR2 YNNKEL (reference sequence). Trimming pared 5 bases from V and 1 base from J, leaving 11 bases between. This chain's CDR3 is CASSGVEGQETQYF. The CDR3, as DNA: TGTGCCAGCAGCGGTGTAGAGGGCCAAGAGACCCAGTACTTC.

This clone showed up just a few times. The chain combines TRBV7-8 with TRBJ2-1, with 11 bases lining up with TRBD2. The CDR3 consists of 17 residues. J was trimmed by 9 bases and V by 4 bases; bases with no gene match: 14. From germline, CDR1 is SGHVS and CDR2 FQNEAQ. The CDR3 reads CASSSRRSSGGRSEQFF. The DNA for the CDR3 is TGTGCCAGCAGCTCTAGGAGGTCTAGCGGGGGGCGGAGTGAGCAGTTCTTC.

The gene calls are TRBV9 and TRBJ2-5; 7 nucleotides line up with TRBD2. Germline loops: CDR1 SGDLS, CDR2 YYNGEE. V shed 4 bases, J shed 4 bases, and the junction held 7 bases outside the gene matches. The CDR3 has 14 residues. The chain's CDR3 is CASSLQTGGETQYF. The CDR3 DNA is TGTGCCAGCAGCCTTCAGACGGGGGGAGAGACCCAGTACTTC.

The gene calls are TRBV5-1 and TRBJ2-3; 11 bases are a match to TRBD2. Per germline, CDR1 SGHRS and CDR2 YFSETQ. This CDR3 has 16 amino acids. V shed 4 bases and J 1 base; nucleotides not matched to a gene: 5. CDR3 sequence reads: CASSGSGGAGTDTQYF. As DNA, the CDR3 is TGCGCCAGCAGCGGTAGCGGGGGGGCGGGCACAGATACGCAGTATTTT.

The chain combines TRBV30 with TRBJ1-4; no clear D gene. Looked up from germline, CDR1 is GTSNPN and CDR2 is SVGIG (reference sequence). The CDR3 spans 13 residues. Between the trimmed V and J ends, which lost 2 bases and 13 bases, there was a span of 17 bases. CDR3 loop: CAWSFGGNLGLFF. The CDR3 coding sequence is TGTGCCTGGAGTTTTGGTGGAAACTTGGGACTGTTTTTT. The full variable domain, rest sourced from reference TRBV30 and TRBJ1-4, is SQTIHQWPATLVQPVGSPLSLECTVEGTSNPNLYWYRQAAGRGLQLLFYSVGIGQISSEVPQNLSASRPQDRQFILSSKKLLLSDSGFYLCAWSFGGNLGLFFGSGTQLSVL.

The V and J genes are TRBV19 and TRBJ2-6; TRBD1 matches 9 bases. The CDR3 is 15 amino acids. The V segment lost 7 bases and the J segment 4 bases; nucleotides outside the gene matches: 5. Germline CDR1 reads LNHDA; CDR2 reads SQIVND (reference sequence). The CDR3 bases are TGTGCCAGTAAACAGGGGGCCCCAGGGGCCAACGTCCTGACTTTC. This gives the protein CASKQGAPGANVLTF.

This chain connects TRBV2 to TRBJ2-1, with D hard to call. The V end lost 4 bases, the J end lost 7 bases, and 5 bases lay between the germline ends. CDR3 length: 11 residues. Germline lookup yields CDR1 SNHLY and CDR2 FYNNEI. The CDR3 coding sequence is TGTGCCAGCAGTGTGGCAAATGAGCAGTTCTTC. It encodes CASSVANEQFF.

The V call is TRBV3-1 (or the pseudogene TRBV3-2), the J call TRBJ2-4, with D uncertain. V shed 0 bases and J shed 0 bases, with 9 bases lying between them. CDR3 length equals 16 residues. Per the germline V gene, CDR1 is LGHDT and CDR2 is YNNKEL (reference sequence). CDR3: CASSQESERAKNIQYF. The CDR3 DNA sequence: TGTGCCAGCAGCCAAGAATCAGAAAGAGCCAAAAACATTCAGTACTTC.

Only a few counts were recorded for this clone. The rearrangement uses TRBV24-1 and TRBJ2-2; TRBD1 agrees at 7 bases. Germline lookup yields CDR1 KGHDR and CDR2 SFDVKD. Unmatched junction bases numbered 9, after V lost 4 bases and J lost 2 bases. The CDR3 runs 17 residues. The CDR3 bases are TGTGCCACCAGTGAAACTCTTCGGGACAGCAACACCGGGGAGCTGTTTTTT. Protein: CATSETLRDSNTGELFF.

The V and J genes are TRBV7-2 and TRBJ1-5; D unresolved. Trimming took 1 base from V and 2 from J, leaving 6 bases between them. The CDR3 has 14 amino acids. The germline gives CDR1 SGHTA, CDR2 FQGNSA. CDR3 sequence (DNA): TGTGCCAGCAGCTTAGATGAAGGCAATCAGCCCCAGCATTTT. It encodes CASSLDEGNQPQHF.

The chain employs TRBV7-8 and TRBJ2-3, with 7 bases fitting TRBD2. Germline V gene sequence: CDR1 SGHVS, CDR2 FQNEAQ. The CDR3 spans 15 residues. V lost 5 bases, J lost 6 bases, and 11 bases stayed unmatched. The chain's CDR3 is CASSARGGRADTQYF. CDR3 nucleotides: TGTGCCAGCAGCGCGCGGGGAGGGAGGGCTGATACGCAGTATTTT.

The chain joins TRBV27 to TRBJ1-2, with TRBD1 matching 10 bases. Trimming removed 5 bases from V and 0 bases from J; junction bases left unmatched: 6. This CDR3 is 16 amino acids long. Germline assignment: CDR1 MNHEY and CDR2 SMNVEV (reference sequence). CDR3: CASSRQGAFPNYGYTF. CDR3 nucleotides: TGTGCCAGCAGTCGACAGGGGGCTTTTCCTAACTATGGCTACACCTTC.

V gene TRBV27 combines with J gene TRBJ1-2; TRBD1 aligns across 10 bases. CDR3 size: 15 residues. Per germline, CDR1 MNHEY and CDR2 SMNVEV (reference sequence). J was trimmed by 5 bases and V by 3 bases; bases with no gene match: 6. The CDR3 loop reads CASSLSEDRGYGYTF. As DNA, the CDR3 is TGTGCCAGCAGTTTGAGTGAGGACAGGGGGTATGGCTACACCTTC.

The V gene is TRBV7-2, the J gene TRBJ1-5; D perhaps matches TRBD1 (6 bases). CDR3 size: 15 residues. CDR1 SGHTA and CDR2 FQGNSA come from the germline V gene. The V and J ends lost 6 bases and 0 bases respectively, with 12 bases between them. CDR3 loop: CASSRTANSNQPQHF. Written as DNA, the CDR3 is TGTGCCAGCAGTCGGACAGCTAATAGCAATCAGCCCCAGCATTTT. The full variable domain, completed using reference TRBV7-2 and TRBJ1-5, is GAGVSQSPSNKVTEKGKDVELRCDPISGHTALYWYRQSLGQGLEFLIYFQGNSAPDKSGLPSDRFSAERTGGSVSTLTIQRTQQEDSAVYLCASSRTANSNQPQHFGDGTRLSIL.

This chain connects TRBV5-1 to TRBJ2-3, with 12 bases that match TRBD2. Germline V CDR1 and CDR2: SGHRS, YFSETQ. With 3 bases clipped from V and 4 bases from J, the junction kept 6 bases outside the gene matches. The CDR3 loop spans 16 amino acids. CDR3 bases: TGCGCCAGCAGCTCTGGACTAGCGGGGTCCCCAGATACGCAGTATTTT. This gives the protein CASSSGLAGSPDTQYF. The variable domain in full, completed from reference TRBV5-1 and TRBJ2-3, reads KAGVTQTPRYLIKTRGQQVTLSCSPISGHRSVSWYQQTPGQGLQFLFEYFSETQRNKGNFPGRFSGRQFSNSRSEMNVSTLELGDSALYLCASSSGLAGSPDTQYFGPGTRLTVL.

This clone showed up just once. This sequence joins TRBV29-1 and TRBJ2-3; D gene ambiguous. In germline, CDR1 is SQVTM, CDR2 ANQGSEA. The CDR3 totals 14 residues. Trimming removed 3 bases at V and 0 bases at J, with 10 bases between. The CDR3 DNA reads as TGCAGCGTTGATGTGGGCTCTAGCACAGATACGCAGTATTTT. This encodes CSVDVGSSTDTQYF.

V usage is TRBV30 and J usage is TRBJ1-2, with D possibly matching TRBD1 (6 bases). The V gene lost 6 bases and the J gene lost 4 bases, with 15 bases spanning the gap. The CDR3 contains 13 residues. In germline, CDR1 is GTSNPN, CDR2 SVGIG (reference sequence). CDR3 DNA sequence: TGTGCCTGCCCACAGGGATCGGGCTATGGCTACACCTTC. Amino acids: CACPQGSGYGYTF.

The chain links TRBV7-2 to TRBJ2-5, with 10 positions matching TRBD2. This CDR3 region has 16 residues. V lost 5 bases and J lost 4; bases outside the gene matches: 10. The germline gives CDR1 SGHTA, CDR2 FQGNSA. In DNA form, the CDR3 reads TGTGCCAGCAGCCGGACTAGCGGCGGAACCCGAGAGACCCAGTACTTC. It is translated as CASSRTSGGTRETQYF. The full variable domain, rest sourced from reference TRBV7-2 and TRBJ2-5, is GAGVSQSPSNKVTEKGKDVELRCDPISGHTALYWYRQSLGQGLEFLIYFQGNSAPDKSGLPSDRFSAERTGGSVSTLTIQRTQQEDSAVYLCASSRTSGGTRETQYFGPGTRLLVL.

The genes are TRBV5-1 and TRBJ1-2, with 9 nucleotides matching TRBD1. The CDR3 extends over 17 amino acids. V shed 3 bases, J shed 4 bases, and the junction held 13 bases outside the gene matches. Germline V CDR1 and CDR2: SGHRS, YFSETQ. As DNA, the CDR3 is TGCGCCAGCAGCTCCTACGGGGGGGACAGGGCTTTCTATGGCTACACCTTC. It specifies CASSSYGGDRAFYGYTF.

V gene TRBV19 combines with J gene TRBJ2-1; D may correspond to TRBD1 or TRBD2 (5 bases each). Germline assignment: CDR1 LNHDA and CDR2 SQIVND (reference sequence). This CDR3 has 15 amino acids. Between the trimmed V and J ends, which lost 7 bases and 5 bases, there was a span of 18 bases. This CDR3 is CASTDKAGRDNEQFF. In DNA, the CDR3 is TGTGCCAGTACCGATAAGGCAGGGAGAGACAATGAGCAGTTCTTC.

V gene TRBV2 combines with J gene TRBJ1-4, with 7 bases that match TRBD1. With V trimmed by 4 bases and J by 8 bases, 4 bases remained unmatched. Germline assignment: CDR1 SNHLY and CDR2 FYNNEI. CDR3 length equals 13 residues. The CDR3 loop reads CASSGQGGEKLFF. CDR3 bases: TGTGCCAGCAGTGGACAGGGCGGGGAAAAACTGTTTTTT.